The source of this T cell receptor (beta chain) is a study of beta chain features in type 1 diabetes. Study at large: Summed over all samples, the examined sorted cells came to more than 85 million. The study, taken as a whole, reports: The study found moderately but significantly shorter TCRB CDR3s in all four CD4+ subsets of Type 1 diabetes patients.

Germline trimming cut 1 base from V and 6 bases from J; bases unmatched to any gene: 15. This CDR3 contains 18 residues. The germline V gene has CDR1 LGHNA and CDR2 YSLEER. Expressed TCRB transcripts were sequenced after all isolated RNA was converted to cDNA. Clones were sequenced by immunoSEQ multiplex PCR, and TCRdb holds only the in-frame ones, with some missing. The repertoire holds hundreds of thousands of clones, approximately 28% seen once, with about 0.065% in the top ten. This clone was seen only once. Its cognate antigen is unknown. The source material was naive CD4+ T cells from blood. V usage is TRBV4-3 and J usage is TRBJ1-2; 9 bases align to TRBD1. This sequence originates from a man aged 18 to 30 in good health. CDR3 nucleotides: TGCGCCAGCAGCCAAGGTTTCGTTAAGGACAGGGGCACGCATGGCTACACCTTC. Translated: CASSQGFVKDRGTHGYTF.